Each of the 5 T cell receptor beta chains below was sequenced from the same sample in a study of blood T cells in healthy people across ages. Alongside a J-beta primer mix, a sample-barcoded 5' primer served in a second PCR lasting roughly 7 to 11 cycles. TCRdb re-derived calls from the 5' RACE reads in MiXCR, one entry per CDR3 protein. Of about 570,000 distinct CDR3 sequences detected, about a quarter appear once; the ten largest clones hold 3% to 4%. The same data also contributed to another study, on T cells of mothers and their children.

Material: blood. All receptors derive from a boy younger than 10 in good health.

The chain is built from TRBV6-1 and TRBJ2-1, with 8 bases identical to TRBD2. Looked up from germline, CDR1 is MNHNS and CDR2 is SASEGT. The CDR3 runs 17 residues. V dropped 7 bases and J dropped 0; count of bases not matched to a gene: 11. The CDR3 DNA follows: TGTGCCAGCACTCCGGCTAGCGGGCGACACTCCTACAATGAGCAGTTCTTC. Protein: CASTPASGRHSYNEQFF.

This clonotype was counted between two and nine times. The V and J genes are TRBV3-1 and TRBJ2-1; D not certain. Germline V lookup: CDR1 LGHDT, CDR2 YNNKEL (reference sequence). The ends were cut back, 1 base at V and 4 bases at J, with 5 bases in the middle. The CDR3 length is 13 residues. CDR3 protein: CASSQGGYNEQFF. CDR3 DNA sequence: TGTGCCAGCAGCCAAGGCGGATACAATGAGCAGTTCTTC.

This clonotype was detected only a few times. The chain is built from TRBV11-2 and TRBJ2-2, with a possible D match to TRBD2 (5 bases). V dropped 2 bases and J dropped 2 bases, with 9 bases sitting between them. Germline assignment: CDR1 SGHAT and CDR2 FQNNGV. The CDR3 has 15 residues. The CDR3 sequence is CASSLISGNTGELFF. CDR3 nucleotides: TGTGCCAGCAGCTTAATCAGCGGAAACACCGGGGAGCTGTTTTTT. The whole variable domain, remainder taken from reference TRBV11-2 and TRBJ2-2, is EAGVAQSPRYKIIEKRQSVAFWCNPISGHATLYWYQQILGQGPKLLIQFQNNGVVDDSQLPKDRFSAERLKGVDSTLKIQPAKLEDSAVYLCASSLISGNTGELFFGEGSRLTVL.

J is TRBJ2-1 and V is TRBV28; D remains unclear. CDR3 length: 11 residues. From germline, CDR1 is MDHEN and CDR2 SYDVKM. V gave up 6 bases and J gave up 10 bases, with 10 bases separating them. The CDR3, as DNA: TGTGCCAGCAGGGCAACAGAAGAGCAGTTCTTC. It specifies CASRATEEQFF.

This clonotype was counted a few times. In DNA, the CDR3 is TGTGCCAGCAGCCCCGCCTTTGACGATACGCAGTATTTT. Translation: CASSPAFDDTQYF. This chain links TRBV7-9 with TRBJ2-3, with no clear D. Looked up from germline, CDR1 is SEHNR and CDR2 is FQNEAQ (reference sequence). The V gene lost 5 bases and the J gene lost 6 bases, with 12 bases spanning the gap. The CDR3 totals 13 residues.